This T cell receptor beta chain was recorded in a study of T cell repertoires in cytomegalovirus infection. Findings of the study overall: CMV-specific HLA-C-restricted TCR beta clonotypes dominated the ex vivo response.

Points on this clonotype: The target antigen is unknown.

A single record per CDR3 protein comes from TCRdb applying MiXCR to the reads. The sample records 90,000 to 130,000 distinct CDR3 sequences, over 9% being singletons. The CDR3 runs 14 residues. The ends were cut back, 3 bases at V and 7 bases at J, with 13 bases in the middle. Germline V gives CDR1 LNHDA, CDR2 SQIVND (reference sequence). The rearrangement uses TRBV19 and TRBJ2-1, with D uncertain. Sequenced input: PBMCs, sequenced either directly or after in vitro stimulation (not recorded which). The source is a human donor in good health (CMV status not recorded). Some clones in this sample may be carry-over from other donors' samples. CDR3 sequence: CASSMALWGNEQFF. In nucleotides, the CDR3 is TGTGCCAGTAGTATGGCTCTATGGGGAAATGAGCAGTTCTTC.